The rows below give T cell receptor beta chains drawn from one sample of a study of T cell changes during pregnancy in multiple sclerosis. Libraries were prepared by immunoSEQ multiplex PCR; TCRdb keeps only in-frame clonotypes and omits some of them. The sample has around 56,000 clones; around 89% are singletons. The material was peripheral blood, obtained after pregnancy. All receptors come from a female donor with multiple sclerosis, enrolled in a pregnancy study. Each CDR3 is given with its conserved first and last residue. A D gene is named only where the DNA matches it firmly. For some rows the clone size is stated as once, few or many, or as a class when expanded; others skip it.

>TRBD2|TRBJ2-1|TRBV20-1|-
TGCAGTGCCCCTACCCCGGGGGGGTTGTTCTTC
CSAPTPGGLFF
>-|TRBJ1-2|TRBV27|-
TGTGCCAGCAGTTCCAGTCCTTACTCGGGATACACCTTC
CASSSSPYSGYTF
>-|TRBJ1-2|TRBV5-1|-
TGCGCCAGCAGCTTGGAGACACCTGAAGCTAACTATGGCTACACCTTC
CASSLETPEANYGYTF
>TRBD1|TRBJ2-2|TRBV7-9|-
TGTGCCAGCAGCCAGACAGGGAAAAACACCGGGGAGCTGTTTTTT
CASSQTGKNTGELFF
>TRBD1|TRBJ1-1|TRBV5-1|-
TGCGCCAGCAGCTTGGATCCAGGGGGCGCTGGCACTGAAGCTTTCTTT
CASSLDPGGAGTEAFF
>TRBD1|TRBJ1-3|TRBV6-1|-
TGTGCCAGCAGTTTTTCGACAGGGGGGGGAAACACCATATATTTT
CASSFSTGGGNTIYF
>-|TRBJ1-2|TRBV5-4|few
TGTGCCAGCAGCTTTGGGCAGAACTATGGCTACACCTTC
CASSFGQNYGYTF
>TRBD1|TRBJ2-4|TRBV15|-
TGTGCCACCAGCAGAAGACAGGGGGCGATTGACATTCAGTACTTC
CATSRRQGAIDIQYF
>-|TRBJ1-5|TRBV18|-
TGTGCCAGCTCAATCGACAGAGATCAGCCCCAGCATTTT
CASSIDRDQPQHF
>-|TRBJ1-1|TRBV10-3|-
TGTGCCATCAGTGAGTCCTCAGGGTCCACTGAAGCTTTCTTT
CAISESSGSTEAFF
>-|TRBJ2-1|TRBV4-1|-
TGCGCCAGCAGCCAAGACTACAGCCTAGCTTACAATGAGCAGTTCTTC
CASSQDYSLAYNEQFF
>-|TRBJ2-4|TRBV5-1|-
TGCGCCAGCAGCTTGGCGGGGGAACACATTCAGTACTTC
CASSLAGEHIQYF
>-|TRBJ2-7|TRBV7-8|-
TGTGCCAGCAGCTTAGTCCCAGGGGTCTCCTACGAGCAGTACTTC
CASSLVPGVSYEQYF
>-|TRBJ1-1|TRBV5-1|-
TGCGCCAGCAGCTTACAGGGTGCCGATGAAGCTTTCTTT
CASSLQGADEAFF
>TRBD2|TRBJ2-1|TRBV2|-
TGTGCCAGCAGTCTGAGCGGGGCCGCCTACAATGAGCAGTTCTTC
CASSLSGAAYNEQFF
>-|TRBJ1-6|TRBV6-1|few
TGTGCCAGCAGTGTTTATAATAATTCACCCCTCCACTTT
CASSVYNNSPLHF
>TRBD1|TRBJ1-1|TRBV10-3|-
TGTGCCATCAGCTACCTTAGACAGGGGGAGGATGAAGCTTTCTTT
CAISYLRQGEDEAFF
>TRBD1|TRBJ1-2|TRBV7-6|-
TGTGCCAGCAGCCCATCACAGGGGGCGCAGAGGTACTATGGCTACACCTTC
CASSPSQGAQRYYGYTF
>-|TRBJ1-2|TRBV20-1|-
TGCAGTGCAGACTATAACTATGGCTACACCTTC
CSADYNYGYTF
>-|TRBJ1-1|TRBV5-1|-
TGCGCCAGCAGCATGGACAATATAATGAACACTGAAGCTTTCTTT
CASSMDNIMNTEAFF
>TRBD1|TRBJ2-1|TRBV5-1|-
TGCGCCAGCAGCCCGGGACAGGGAGTAGGTGAGCAGTTCTTC
CASSPGQGVGEQFF
>-|TRBJ1-2|TRBV11-1|-
TGTGCCAGCAGCCCTAGGCACGCCGGGAATGGCTACACCTTC
CASSPRHAGNGYTF
>TRBD1|TRBJ1-3|TRBV9|-
TGTGCCAGCAGCGGACAGGGGTCCGTCTCTGGAAACACCATATATTTT
CASSGQGSVSGNTIYF
>TRBD2|TRBJ2-1|TRBV4-2|-
TGTGCCAGCAGCCAAGCCCCACGGGGGGGATACTACAATGAGCAGTTCTTC
CASSQAPRGGYYNEQFF
>TRBD1|TRBJ2-1|TRBV28|-
TGTGCCAGCAGTTCCCTGCCGGGACAGGGCCCGCCTGGCTATGAGCAGTTCTTC
CASSSLPGQGPPGYEQFF
>-|TRBJ2-2|TRBV5-1|-
TGCGCCAGCAGCTCCTCAGGAAACGGCGGGGAGCTGTTTTTT
CASSSSGNGGELFF